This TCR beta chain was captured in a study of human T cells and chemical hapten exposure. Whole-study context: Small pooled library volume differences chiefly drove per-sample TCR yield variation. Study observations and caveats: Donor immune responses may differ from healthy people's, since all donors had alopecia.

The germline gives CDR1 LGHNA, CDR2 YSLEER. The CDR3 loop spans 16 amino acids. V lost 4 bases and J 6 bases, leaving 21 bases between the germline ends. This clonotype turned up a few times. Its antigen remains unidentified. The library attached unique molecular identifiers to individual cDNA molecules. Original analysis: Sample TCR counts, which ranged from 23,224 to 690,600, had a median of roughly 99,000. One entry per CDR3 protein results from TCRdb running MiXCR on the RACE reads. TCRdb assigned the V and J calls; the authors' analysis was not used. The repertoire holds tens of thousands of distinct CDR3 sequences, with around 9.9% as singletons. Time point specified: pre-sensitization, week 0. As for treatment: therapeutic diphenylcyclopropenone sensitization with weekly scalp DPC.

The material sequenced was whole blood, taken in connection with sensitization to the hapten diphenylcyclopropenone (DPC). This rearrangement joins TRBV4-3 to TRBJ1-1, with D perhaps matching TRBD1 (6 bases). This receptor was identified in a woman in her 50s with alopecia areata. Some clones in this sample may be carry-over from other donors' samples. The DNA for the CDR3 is TGCGCCAGCAGCCGTGCTCAGGGGCAGGGGTTACCTGAAGCTTTCTTT. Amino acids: CASSRAQGQGLPEAFF.